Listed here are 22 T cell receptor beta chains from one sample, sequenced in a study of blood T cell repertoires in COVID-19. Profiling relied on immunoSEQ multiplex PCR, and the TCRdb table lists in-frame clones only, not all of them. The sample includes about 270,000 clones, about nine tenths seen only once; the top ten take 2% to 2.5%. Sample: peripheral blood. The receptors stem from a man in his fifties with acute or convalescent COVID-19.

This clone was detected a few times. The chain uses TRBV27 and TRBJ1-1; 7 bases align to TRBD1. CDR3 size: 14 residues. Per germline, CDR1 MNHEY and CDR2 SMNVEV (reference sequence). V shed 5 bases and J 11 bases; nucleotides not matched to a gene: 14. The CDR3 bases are TGTGCCAGCAGTATGGACAGGACGATCGAAAGGGCTTTCTTT. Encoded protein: CASSMDRTIERAFF.

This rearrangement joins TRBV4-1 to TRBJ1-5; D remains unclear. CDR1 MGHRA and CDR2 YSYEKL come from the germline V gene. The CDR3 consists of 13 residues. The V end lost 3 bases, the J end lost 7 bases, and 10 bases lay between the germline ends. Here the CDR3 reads CASSQREEQPQHF. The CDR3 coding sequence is TGCGCCAGCAGCCAGAGGGAGGAACAGCCCCAGCATTTT.

The CDR3 sequence is CAWSRQSRSSYNSPLHF. The DNA of the CDR3 is TGTGCCTGGAGCCGACAGTCCAGGAGCTCCTATAATTCACCCCTCCACTTT. The chain is built from TRBV30 and TRBJ1-6, with D tentatively TRBD1 (5 bases). The CDR3 is made up of 17 amino acids. In germline, CDR1 is GTSNPN, CDR2 SVGIG (reference sequence). V gave up 3 bases and J gave up 0 bases, with 15 bases separating them.

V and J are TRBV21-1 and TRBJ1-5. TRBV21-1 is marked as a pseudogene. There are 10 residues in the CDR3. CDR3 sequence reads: CATPGQPQHF. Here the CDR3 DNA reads TGTGCCACCCCCGGGCAGCCCCAGCATTTT.

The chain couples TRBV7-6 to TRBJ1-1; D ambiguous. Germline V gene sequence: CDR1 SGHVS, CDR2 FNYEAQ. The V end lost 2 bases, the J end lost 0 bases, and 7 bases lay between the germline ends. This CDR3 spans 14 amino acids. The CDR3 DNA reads TGTGCCAGCAGCTTACCCGGGATGAACACTGAAGCTTTCTTT. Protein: CASSLPGMNTEAFF.

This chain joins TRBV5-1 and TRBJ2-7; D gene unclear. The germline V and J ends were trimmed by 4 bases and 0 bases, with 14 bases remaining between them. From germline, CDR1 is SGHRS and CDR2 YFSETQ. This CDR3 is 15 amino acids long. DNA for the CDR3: TGCGCCAGCAGCATGAACAGCCGCCCCTCCTACGAGCAGTACTTC. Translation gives CASSMNSRPSYEQYF.

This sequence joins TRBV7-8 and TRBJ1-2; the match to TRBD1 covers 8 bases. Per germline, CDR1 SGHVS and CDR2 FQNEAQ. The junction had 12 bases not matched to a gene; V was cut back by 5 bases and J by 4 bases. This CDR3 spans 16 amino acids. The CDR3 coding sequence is TGTGCCAGCAGCCCAGGACAGGGAGGGATCCTCTATGGCTACACCTTC. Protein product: CASSPGQGGILYGYTF.

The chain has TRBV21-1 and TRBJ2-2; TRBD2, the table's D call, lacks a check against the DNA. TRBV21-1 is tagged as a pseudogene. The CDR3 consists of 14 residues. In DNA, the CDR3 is TGTGCCAGCAGCAAACTAGATCAACGGGGGGAGCTGTTTTTT. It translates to CASSKLDQRGELFF.

The CDR3 loop reads CASSVQSGDYNEQFF. CDR3 in DNA: TGTGCCAGCAGCGTACAAAGCGGGGATTACAATGAGCAGTTCTTC. The chain carries TRBV9 and TRBJ2-1; 7 bases fit TRBD2. The CDR3 is made up of 15 amino acids. Germline CDR1 SGDLS, CDR2 YYNGEE. Trimming at V came to 1 base and at J to 4 bases, leaving 5 bases not matched to a gene.

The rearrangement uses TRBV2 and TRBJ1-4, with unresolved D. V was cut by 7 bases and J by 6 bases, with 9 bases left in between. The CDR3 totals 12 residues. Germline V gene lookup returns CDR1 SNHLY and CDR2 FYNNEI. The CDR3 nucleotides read TGTGCCAGCAACCGGGTGGATGAAAAACTGTTTTTT. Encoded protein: CASNRVDEKLFF.

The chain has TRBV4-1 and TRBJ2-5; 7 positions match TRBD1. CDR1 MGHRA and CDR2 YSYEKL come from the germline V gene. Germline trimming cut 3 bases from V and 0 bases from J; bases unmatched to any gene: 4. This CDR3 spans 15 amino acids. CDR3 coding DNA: TGCGCCAGCAGCCAGGACAGGAGATACCAAGAGACCCAGTACTTC. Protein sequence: CASSQDRRYQETQYF.

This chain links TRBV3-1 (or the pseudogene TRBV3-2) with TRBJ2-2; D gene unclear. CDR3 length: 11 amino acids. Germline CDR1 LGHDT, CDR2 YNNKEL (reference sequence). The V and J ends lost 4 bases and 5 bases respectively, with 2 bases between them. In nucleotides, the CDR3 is TGTGCCAGCAGCCTAACCGGGGAGCTGTTTTTT. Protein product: CASSLTGELFF.

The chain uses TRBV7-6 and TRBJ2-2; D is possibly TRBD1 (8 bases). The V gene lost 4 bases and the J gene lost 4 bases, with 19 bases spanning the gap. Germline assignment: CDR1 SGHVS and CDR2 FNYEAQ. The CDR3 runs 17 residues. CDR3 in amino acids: CASSSLGGGQVTGELFF. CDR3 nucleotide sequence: TGTGCCAGCAGCTCGTTAGGGGGGGGACAGGTCACCGGGGAGCTGTTTTTT.

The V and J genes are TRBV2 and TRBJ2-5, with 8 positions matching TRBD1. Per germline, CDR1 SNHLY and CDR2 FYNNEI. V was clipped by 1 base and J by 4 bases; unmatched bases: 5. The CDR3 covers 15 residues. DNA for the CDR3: TGTGCCAGCAGTGAAGGGGGACAGGTTGGAGAGACCCAGTACTTC. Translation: CASSEGGQVGETQYF.

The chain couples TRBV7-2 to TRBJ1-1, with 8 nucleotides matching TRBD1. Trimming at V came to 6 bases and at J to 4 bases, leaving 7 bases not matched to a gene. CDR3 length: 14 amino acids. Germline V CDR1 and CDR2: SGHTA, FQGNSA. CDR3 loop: CASSRNRGGTEAFF. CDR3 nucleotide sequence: TGTGCCAGCAGTCGGAACAGGGGGGGCACTGAAGCTTTCTTT.

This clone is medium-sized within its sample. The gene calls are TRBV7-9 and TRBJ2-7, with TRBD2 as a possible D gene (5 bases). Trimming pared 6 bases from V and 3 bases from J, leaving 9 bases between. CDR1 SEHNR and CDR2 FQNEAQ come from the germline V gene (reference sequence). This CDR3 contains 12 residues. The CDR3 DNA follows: TGTGCCAGCAGGGACGGACTCTACGAGCAGTACTTC. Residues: CASRDGLYEQYF.

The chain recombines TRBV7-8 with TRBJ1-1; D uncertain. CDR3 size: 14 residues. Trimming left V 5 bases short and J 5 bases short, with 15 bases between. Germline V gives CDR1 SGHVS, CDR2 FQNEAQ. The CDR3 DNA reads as TGTGCCAGCAGCCCCAGGAGGGCGGATACTGAAGCTTTCTTT. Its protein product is CASSPRRADTEAFF.

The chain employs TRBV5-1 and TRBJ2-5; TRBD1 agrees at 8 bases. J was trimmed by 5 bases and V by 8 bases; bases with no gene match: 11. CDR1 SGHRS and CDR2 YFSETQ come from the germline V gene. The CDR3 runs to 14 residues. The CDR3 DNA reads TGCGCCAGTCGGCCGGGACAGGAAGTCGAGACCCAGTACTTC. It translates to CASRPGQEVETQYF.

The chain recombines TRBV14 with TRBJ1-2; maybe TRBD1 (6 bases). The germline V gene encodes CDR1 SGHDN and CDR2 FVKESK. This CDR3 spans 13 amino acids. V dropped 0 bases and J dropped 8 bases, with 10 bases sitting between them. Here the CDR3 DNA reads TGTGCCAGCAGCCAAGATAGGGGGGGCGGCTACACCTTC. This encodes CASSQDRGGGYTF.

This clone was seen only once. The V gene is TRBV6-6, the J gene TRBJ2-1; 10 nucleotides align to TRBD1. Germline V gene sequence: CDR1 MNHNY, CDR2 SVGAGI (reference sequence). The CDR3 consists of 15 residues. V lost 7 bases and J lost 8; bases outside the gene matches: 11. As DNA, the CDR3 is TGTGCCAGCACCCAAGGGACAGGGGTAATCCATGAGCAGTTCTTC. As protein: CASTQGTGVIHEQFF.

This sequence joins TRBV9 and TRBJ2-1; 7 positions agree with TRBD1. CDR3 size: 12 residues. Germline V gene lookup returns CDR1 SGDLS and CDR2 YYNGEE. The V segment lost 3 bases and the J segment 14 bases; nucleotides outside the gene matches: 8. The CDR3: CASSALQGRKFF. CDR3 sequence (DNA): TGTGCCAGCAGCGCCTTACAGGGGAGAAAGTTCTTC.

CDR3 in amino acids: CASSFGQGDTEAFF. CDR3 DNA: TGTGCCAGCAGCTTCGGACAGGGGGACACTGAAGCTTTCTTT. J is TRBJ1-1 and V is TRBV5-4; 10 bases line up with TRBD1. Germline V lookup: CDR1 SGHNT, CDR2 YYREEE (reference sequence). This CDR3 is built from 14 residues. V lost 2 bases, J lost 3 bases, and 1 base stayed unmatched.